The 18 T cell receptor beta chains given below trace back to one sample, sequenced in a study of cytomegalovirus exposure and HLA in healthy donors. The primer mix had 60 Vbeta and 13 Jbeta primers. Sequencing was performed with immunoSEQ multiplex PCR; in TCRdb, only in-frame clones are kept and a portion is missing. The sample shows 200,000 to 250,000 clones, over 65% of them seen only once. The specimen was PBMCs. These receptors came from a man between 40 and 49 years old in good health and CMV-seronegative.

The gene calls are TRBV9 and TRBJ2-7; 8 bases fit TRBD2. Germline loops: CDR1 SGDLS, CDR2 YYNGEE. This CDR3 region has 16 residues. The V segment lost 1 base and the J segment 7 bases; nucleotides outside the gene matches: 13. The CDR3 region has the DNA TGTGCCAGCAGCGTAACTAGCGGAGCCGTGGAAGGGGAGCAGTACTTC. This translates into CASSVTSGAVEGEQYF.

The chain couples TRBV27 to TRBJ1-5; TRBD1 might be the D (5 bases). The CDR3 loop spans 16 amino acids. The V gene's germline CDR1 is MNHEY and CDR2 SMNVEV (reference sequence). The V and J ends lost 2 bases and 3 bases respectively, with 14 bases between them. DNA of the CDR3: TGTGCCAGCAGTTTAAGCCTGGGGCCCCCCAATCAGCCCCAGCATTTT. Protein sequence: CASSLSLGPPNQPQHF.

The J gene is TRBJ1-5, the V gene TRBV28; D not resolved. The germline CDR1 and CDR2 sequences are MDHEN and SYDVKM. CDR3 length equals 15 residues. Deletions cut 6 bases from V and 2 bases from J, with 14 bases between. CDR3 DNA: TGTGCCAGCAGCCCGCTTACGGGTGGCAATCAGCCCCAGCATTTT. Protein product: CASSPLTGGNQPQHF. Filled out from reference TRBV28 and TRBJ1-5, the complete variable domain reads DVKVTQSSRYLVKRTGEKVFLECVQDMDHENMFWYRQDPGLGLRLIYFSYDVKMKEKGDIPEGYSVSREKKERFSLILESASTNQTSMYLCASSPLTGGNQPQHFGDGTRLSIL.

This chain connects TRBV7-2 to TRBJ1-1; D call uncertain. Looked up from germline, CDR1 is SGHTA and CDR2 is FQGNSA. The CDR3 is 13 residues long. V was shortened by 5 bases and J by 1 base, with 8 bases between the two germline ends. The CDR3 region has the DNA TGTGCCAGCAGCCCCTTTTCGAACACTGAAGCTTTCTTT. Amino acids: CASSPFSNTEAFF.

The chain recombines TRBV5-4 with TRBJ2-5; 7 bases map to TRBD2. V trimming: 0 bases; J trimming: 4 bases; junction bases outside the gene matches: 6. CDR3 size: 15 residues. Germline V CDR1 and CDR2: SGHNT, YYREEE (reference sequence). The CDR3 loop reads CASSLGGRSRETQYF. The DNA for the CDR3 is TGTGCCAGCAGCTTGGGCGGGAGAAGTCGAGAGACCCAGTACTTC.

This CDR3 reads CASSSQMNTEAFF. The CDR3 bases are TGTGCCAGCAGCTCTCAGATGAACACTGAAGCTTTCTTT. The chain is built from TRBV11-2 and TRBJ1-1; D is ambiguous. Deletions cut 4 bases from V and 0 bases from J, with 6 bases between. The CDR3 runs to 13 residues. Germline V gene lookup returns CDR1 SGHAT and CDR2 FQNNGV.

As DNA, the CDR3 is TGTGCCGTAAAAGAAGGGGCTGACGAGCAGTACTTC. Translation: CAVKEGADEQYF. V usage is TRBV10-3 and J usage is TRBJ2-7, with D perhaps matching TRBD1 (5 bases). Trimming removed 11 bases from V and 5 bases from J, with 16 bases in between. Per the germline V gene, CDR1 is ENHRY and CDR2 is SYGVKD. The CDR3 sequence is 12 residues long.

This rearrangement joins TRBV4-1 to TRBJ2-2; weak D call: TRBD2 (5 bases). The V gene lost 2 bases and the J gene lost 6 bases, with 10 bases spanning the gap. The CDR3 covers 14 residues. The germline V gene has CDR1 MGHRA and CDR2 YSYEKL. The CDR3 region is CASSQREGAGELFF. CDR3 DNA sequence: TGCGCCAGCAGCCAACGGGAAGGCGCCGGGGAGCTGTTTTTT.

The rearrangement joins TRBV6-4 to TRBJ2-7, with 9 bases aligning to TRBD1. The CDR3 runs to 15 residues. CDR1 MRHNA and CDR2 SNTAGT come from the germline V gene. The V and J ends lost 9 bases and 4 bases, in that order; junction bases with no gene match: 13. CDR3 region: CARDRGFAVKYEQYF. CDR3 DNA: TGTGCCAGGGACAGGGGTTTTGCGGTTAAATACGAGCAGTACTTC.

This clone was counted a single time. In DNA form, the CDR3 reads TGTGCCAGCAGGTTAACGGGGGTCTCCACTGAAGCTTTCTTT. Translating gives CASRLTGVSTEAFF. The chain links TRBV27 to TRBJ1-1; D might be TRBD1 (5 bases). The germline V and J ends were trimmed by 6 bases and 4 bases, with 15 bases remaining between them. The CDR3 totals 14 residues. Germline V gene data show CDR1 as MNHEY and CDR2 as SMNVEV (reference sequence).

This rearrangement joins TRBV19 to TRBJ2-1; 7 nucleotides match TRBD2. With 3 bases clipped from V and 3 bases from J, the junction kept 5 bases outside the gene matches. This CDR3 comprises 15 residues. Germline V gene data show CDR1 as LNHDA and CDR2 as SQIVND (reference sequence). CDR3 in amino acids: CASSIGGSLYNEQFF. The CDR3 DNA reads as TGTGCCAGTAGTATCGGCGGGAGTCTCTACAATGAGCAGTTCTTC.

The chain combines TRBV15 with TRBJ2-3, with D possibly matching TRBD1 (5 bases). The CDR3 is made up of 14 amino acids. Germline CDR1 LNHNV, CDR2 YYDKDF (reference sequence). V dropped 3 bases and J dropped 1 base, with 8 bases sitting between them. In DNA form, the CDR3 reads TGTGCCACCAGCAGGGACACCCGCACAGATACGCAGTATTTT. This sequence encodes CATSRDTRTDTQYF.

The chain joins TRBV5-1 to TRBJ2-7; the match to TRBD2 covers 7 bases. This CDR3 is 14 amino acids long. V was pared by 2 bases and J by 0 bases, with 2 bases of the junction left unmatched. The germline V gene encodes CDR1 SGHRS and CDR2 YFSETQ. CDR3: CASSFRTSSYEQYF. The DNA of the CDR3 is TGCGCCAGCAGCTTCCGGACTAGCTCCTACGAGCAGTACTTC.

V usage is TRBV4-1 and J usage is TRBJ2-3, with D perhaps matching TRBD2 (5 bases). Trimming stripped 2 bases from V and 0 bases from J, with 6 bases between. The CDR3 is 14 amino acids. In germline, CDR1 is MGHRA, CDR2 YSYEKL. The CDR3 region is CASSQRTSTDTQYF. DNA for the CDR3: TGCGCCAGCAGCCAACGGACTAGCACAGATACGCAGTATTTT.

The chain links TRBV4-1 to TRBJ2-5; maybe TRBD1 (5 bases). CDR1 MGHRA and CDR2 YSYEKL come from the germline V gene. V gave up 1 base and J gave up 2 bases, with 11 bases separating them. This CDR3 has 15 residues. CDR3 loop: CASSQGRGSQETQYF. Here the CDR3 DNA reads TGCGCCAGCAGCCAAGGTAGGGGTTCGCAAGAGACCCAGTACTTC.

This clone was counted between two and nine times. The chain is built from TRBV7-2 and TRBJ1-6; possible D gene TRBD1, 5 bases. Deletions cut 8 bases from V and 16 bases from J, with 15 bases between. CDR3 size: 11 residues. CDR1 is SGHTA and CDR2 is FQGNSA in the germline V gene. CDR3 nucleotides: TGTGCCAGCCTGGGTCAGGGCTTGCTCCACTTT. The encoded protein is CASLGQGLLHF.

The CDR3 reads CTSSRLLLGGRSYEQYF. In DNA form, the CDR3 reads TGCACCAGCAGCCGCCTCCTACTTGGCGGGAGGTCCTACGAGCAGTACTTC. The V call is TRBV1, the J call TRBJ2-5; the D call in the table, TRBD2, was not verified against the DNA. Judging by the DNA end, TRBJ2-7 fits better; the J call may be wrong. TRBV1 is shown as a pseudogene. The CDR3 contains 17 residues.

The CDR3 sequence is CASTSTRNVGTQYF. CDR3 sequence (DNA): TGTGCCAGCACCTCCACTAGAAACGTGGGGACCCAGTACTTC. V gene TRBV28 combines with J gene TRBJ2-5, with D perhaps TRBD2 (5 bases). The CDR3 runs to 14 residues. With 7 bases removed from V and 7 bases from J, the gap between germline ends came to 19 bases. Germline CDR1 and CDR2: MDHEN and SYDVKM.